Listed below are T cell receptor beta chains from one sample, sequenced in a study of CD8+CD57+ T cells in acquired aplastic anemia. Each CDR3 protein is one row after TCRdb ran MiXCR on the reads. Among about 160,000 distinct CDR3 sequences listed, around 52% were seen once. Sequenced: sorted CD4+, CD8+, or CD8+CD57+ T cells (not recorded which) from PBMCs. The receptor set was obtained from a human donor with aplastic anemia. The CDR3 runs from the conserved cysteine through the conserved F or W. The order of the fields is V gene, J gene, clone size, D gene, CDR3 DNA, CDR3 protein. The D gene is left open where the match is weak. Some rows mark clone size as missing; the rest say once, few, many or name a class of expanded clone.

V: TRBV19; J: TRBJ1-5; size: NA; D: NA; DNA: TGTGCCAGTAGTATGGACGCCCGGAATCAGCCCCAGCATTTT; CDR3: CASSMDARNQPQHF
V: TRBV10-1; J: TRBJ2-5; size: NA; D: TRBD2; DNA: TGCGCCAGCAGCCACCTCCAGCGGGGCCAAGAGACCCAGTACTTC; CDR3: CASSHLQRGQETQYF
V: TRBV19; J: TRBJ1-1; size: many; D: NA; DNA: TGTGCCAGTAGTGTAGAGGGGAGCACTGAAGCTTTCTTT; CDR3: CASSVEGSTEAFF
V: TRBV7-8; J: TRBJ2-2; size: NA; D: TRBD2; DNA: TGTGCCAGCAGCCAAGCGGGAGGGGCCGGGGAGCTGTTTTTT; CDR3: CASSQAGGAGELFF
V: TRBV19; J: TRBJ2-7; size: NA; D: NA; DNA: TGTGCCAGTAGTATTGGAATCGGGACAACGCTTTACGAGCAGTACTTC; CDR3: CASSIGIGTTLYEQYF
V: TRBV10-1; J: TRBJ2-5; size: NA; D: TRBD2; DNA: TGCGCCAGCAGTGAGTCGGGTAGCGGGGTCCAAGAGACCCAGTACTTC; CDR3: CASSESGSGVQETQYF
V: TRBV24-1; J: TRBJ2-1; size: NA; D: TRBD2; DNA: TGTGCCACCAGTGATCTAAGCGGGGGGGTCTACAATGAGCAGTTCTTC; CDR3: CATSDLSGGVYNEQFF
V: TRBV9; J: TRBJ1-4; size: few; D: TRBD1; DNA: TGTGCCAGCAGCCCCCGCGACAGGGCGACTAATGAAAAACTGTTTTTT; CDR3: CASSPRDRATNEKLFF
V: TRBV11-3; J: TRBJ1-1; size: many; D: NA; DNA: TGTGCCAGCAGCTTATTGCAGACTGAAGCTTTCTTT; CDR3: CASSLLQTEAFF
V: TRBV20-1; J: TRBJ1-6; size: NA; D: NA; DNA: TGCAGTGCTAGAGTAACCGAAAGTTCACCCCTCCACTTT; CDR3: CSARVTESSPLHF
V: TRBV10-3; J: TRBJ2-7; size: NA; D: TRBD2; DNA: TGTGCCATCAGCGGGGCGGGAGGCGAGCAGTACTTC; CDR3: CAISGAGGEQYF
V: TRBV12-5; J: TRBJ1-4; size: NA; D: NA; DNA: TGTGCTAGTGGTTTGGTACCCACAGATACGGAGGAAAAACTGTTTTTT; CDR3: CASGLVPTDTEEKLFF
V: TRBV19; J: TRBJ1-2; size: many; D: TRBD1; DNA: TGTGCCAGTAGTATAGCCCCGCGGACAGGGGGGTTGTATGGCTACACCTTC; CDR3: CASSIAPRTGGLYGYTF
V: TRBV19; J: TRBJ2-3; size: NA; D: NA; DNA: TGTGCCAGTGGTGCCGGAGATACGCAGTATTTT; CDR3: CASGAGDTQYF
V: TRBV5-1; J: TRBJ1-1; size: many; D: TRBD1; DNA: TGCGCCAGCAGCTTGGCCAGGGGGGGAGCTGAAGCTTTCTTT; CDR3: CASSLARGGAEAFF
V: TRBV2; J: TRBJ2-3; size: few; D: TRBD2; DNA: TGTGCCAGCAGGACGGGACTAGCGGTCACAGATACGCAGTATTTT; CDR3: CASRTGLAVTDTQYF
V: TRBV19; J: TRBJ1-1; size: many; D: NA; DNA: TGTGCCAGTAGTAGGGTTACTGAAGCTTTCTTT; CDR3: CASSRVTEAFF
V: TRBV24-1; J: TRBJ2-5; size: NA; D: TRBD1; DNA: TGTGCCACCAGTGAATACGGGACAGCTAACCAAGAGACCCAGTACTTC; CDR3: CATSEYGTANQETQYF
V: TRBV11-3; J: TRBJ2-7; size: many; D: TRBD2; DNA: TGTGCCAGCAGCTCCCCCCCCTTAGCGGGAGGAGAGCAGTACTTC; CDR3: CASSSPPLAGGEQYF
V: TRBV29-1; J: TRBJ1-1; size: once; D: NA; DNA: TGCAGCGCCGGAGGCGGGTTAGGCTACACTGAAGCTTTCTTT; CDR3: CSAGGGLGYTEAFF
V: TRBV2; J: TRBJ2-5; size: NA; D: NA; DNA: TGTGCCAGCAGTGTCCGACAGCAAGAGACCCAGTACTTC; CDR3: CASSVRQQETQYF
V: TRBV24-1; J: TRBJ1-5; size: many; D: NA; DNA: TGTGCCACCAGTGATTTTCGTAATCAGCCCCAGCATTTT; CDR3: CATSDFRNQPQHF